This T cell receptor (beta chain) was identified in a study of cytomegalovirus exposure and HLA in healthy donors. Study overall: Some 200 million T cells yielded 90 million to 130 million unique TCR beta sequences in earlier analysis. General observations from the study: Association with HLA alleles at 0.05 false discovery rate was found for about 17,000 TCR beta sequences in a later analysis.

Turning to this clone: No antigen is known for it. Compared with germline, one end of the junction differs, possibly owing to a read error.

The study ran its PCR with 60 Vbeta and 13 Jbeta primers. Profiled with immunoSEQ multiplex PCR; TCRdb holds only in-frame clones, not every one. The data show about 140,000 clones, 70% seen once. Germline assignment: CDR1 SSHAT and CDR2 FNYEAQ (reference sequence). The CDR3 is made up of 17 amino acids. Material for sequencing was PBMCs. V gene TRBV7-7 combines with J gene TRBJ2-3; 9 nucleotides match TRBD2. This clonotype was obtained from a woman in her 30s in good health and CMV-seronegative. CDR3 in DNA: TGTGCTAGCAGTTTTTGGGTTAGCGGGGGTCCCACAGATACGCAGTATTTT. Its translation: CASSFWVSGGPTDTQYF.